Listed here are 17 T cell receptor beta chains from one sample, sequenced in a study of cytomegalovirus exposure and HLA in healthy donors. PCR involved 60 Vbeta and 13 Jbeta primers. Using immunoSEQ multiplex PCR, the repertoire was profiled, and TCRdb retains in-frame clones only, with some absent. The sample has approximately 150,000 clones, over 60% seen once; the top ten hold around 1.7%. Sequencing was done on a sample of PBMCs. All receptors derive from a middle-aged woman in good health and CMV-seronegative.

The gene calls are TRBV4-1 and TRBJ2-5; 14 bases align to TRBD2. The CDR3 totals 17 residues. From germline, CDR1 is MGHRA and CDR2 YSYEKL. Trimming cost V 4 bases and J 4 bases; bases outside gene matches: 8. In DNA, the CDR3 is TGCGCCAGCAGCCGAACGACTAGCGGGAGGGTAGGAGAGACCCAGTACTTC. Protein product: CASSRTTSGRVGETQYF.

This chain uses TRBV6-5 with TRBJ1-4; TRBD1 is a possible D gene (5 bases). The V and J ends lost 3 bases and 8 bases respectively, with 16 bases between them. The CDR3 extends over 15 amino acids. The V gene's germline CDR1 is MNHEY and CDR2 SVGAGI. CDR3 residues: CASSYLGVLGEKLFF. CDR3 nucleotides: TGTGCCAGCAGTTATTTAGGGGTGTTGGGGGAAAAACTGTTTTTT.

This chain connects TRBV5-6 to TRBJ2-5; weak D call: TRBD2 (5 bases). The germline V gene encodes CDR1 SGHDT and CDR2 YYEEEE. The CDR3 totals 14 residues. The V and J ends lost 4 bases and 5 bases respectively, with 15 bases between them. CDR3: CASSRMGREETQYF. The CDR3 DNA reads TGTGCCAGCAGCCGGATGGGTAGGGAGGAGACCCAGTACTTC.

The DNA for the CDR3 is TGTGCCAGCAGCGAGACTTCCTATGGCTACACCTTC. Encoded protein: CASSETSYGYTF. The chain is built from TRBV2 and TRBJ1-2; D uncertain. The germline V and J ends were trimmed by 6 bases and 4 bases, with 9 bases remaining between them. The CDR3 has 12 residues. Per the germline V gene, CDR1 is SNHLY and CDR2 is FYNNEI.

The genes are TRBV2 and TRBJ1-6, with D unclear. The CDR3 length is 14 residues. V was pared by 2 bases and J by 14 bases, with 16 bases between. Germline values: CDR1 SNHLY, CDR2 FYNNEI. The CDR3 loop is CASSEMYGEVTLHF. In DNA, the CDR3 is TGTGCCAGCAGTGAAATGTACGGTGAAGTCACCCTCCACTTT.

The chain combines TRBV11-2 with TRBJ1-1, with D hard to call. The CDR3 is made up of 15 amino acids. Germline V gene data show CDR1 as SGHAT and CDR2 as FQNNGV. The V gene lost 2 bases and the J gene lost 4 bases, with 14 bases spanning the gap. CDR3 nucleotides: TGTGCCAGCAGCTTATTTGAGGGTAAGGGCACTGAAGCTTTCTTT. As protein: CASSLFEGKGTEAFF. Full variable domain (rest looked up from reference TRBV11-2 and TRBJ1-1): EAGVAQSPRYKIIEKRQSVAFWCNPISGHATLYWYQQILGQGPKLLIQFQNNGVVDDSQLPKDRFSAERLKGVDSTLKIQPAKLEDSAVYLCASSLFEGKGTEAFFGQGTRLTVV.

This clone was counted between two and nine times. This sequence joins TRBV7-2 and TRBJ2-5, with 7 nucleotides matching TRBD1. Germline loops: CDR1 SGHTA, CDR2 FQGNSA. V lost 5 bases, J lost 4 bases, and 13 bases stayed unmatched. This CDR3 region has 16 residues. In DNA form, the CDR3 reads TGTGCCAGCAGCGTGAAGGGGGCGAGGTTCCTAGAGACCCAGTACTTC. This gives the protein CASSVKGARFLETQYF. The full variable domain, with the rest looked up from reference TRBV7-2 and TRBJ2-5, is GAGVSQSPSNKVTEKGKDVELRCDPISGHTALYWYRQSLGQGLEFLIYFQGNSAPDKSGLPSDRFSAERTGGSVSTLTIQRTQQEDSAVYLCASSVKGARFLETQYFGPGTRLLVL.

The gene calls are TRBV4-1 and TRBJ1-2; D uncertain. The CDR3 length is 17 residues. V was pared by 2 bases and J by 1 base, with 17 bases between. CDR1 and CDR2 from the germline V gene are MGHRA and YSYEKL. CDR3 in amino acids: CASSQSVQAGFNYGYTF. DNA of the CDR3: TGCGCCAGCAGCCAATCGGTCCAGGCCGGTTTTAACTATGGCTACACCTTC.

The chain carries TRBV19 and TRBJ1-5; 8 nucleotides line up with TRBD1. CDR1 is LNHDA and CDR2 is SQIVND in the germline V gene (reference sequence). The CDR3 is made up of 17 amino acids. The V gene end was trimmed by 4 bases and the J gene end by 0 bases; junction bases not matched to a gene: 8. The CDR3 nucleotides are TGTGCCAGTAGTACCCGGCGACAGGGGTATAGCAATCAGCCCCAGCATTTT. Its translation: CASSTRRQGYSNQPQHF.

The genes are TRBV5-1 and TRBJ2-7; TRBD1 agrees at 7 bases. The CDR3 consists of 14 residues. Looked up from germline, CDR1 is SGHRS and CDR2 is YFSETQ. The trim removed 4 bases at V and 7 bases at J, leaving 11 bases unmatched. As DNA, the CDR3 is TGCGCCAGCAGCACCCGACAGGGCCCACGGGAGCAGTACTTC. Translated, it gives CASSTRQGPREQYF.

The J gene is TRBJ2-3, the V gene TRBV10-3, with D possibly being TRBD1 (5 bases). V gave up 4 bases and J gave up 2 bases, with 10 bases separating them. In germline, CDR1 is ENHRY, CDR2 SYGVKD. This CDR3 is 14 amino acids long. CDR3 sequence reads: CAISVLGPTDTQYF. The CDR3 nucleotides read TGTGCCATCAGTGTTTTGGGGCCCACAGATACGCAGTATTTT.

J is TRBJ1-4 and V is TRBV5-8, with 9 bases that match TRBD1. The CDR3 contains 18 residues. Germline CDR1 and CDR2: SGHTS and YDEGEE. Losses at the gene ends were 1 base for V and 2 bases for J; bases not matched to a gene: 9. The CDR3 DNA sequence: TGTGCCAGCAGCTTGTCGATGACAGGGGGTTCGACTAATGAAAAACTGTTTTTT. Translated: CASSLSMTGGSTNEKLFF.

This clone was found once. The rearrangement links TRBV2 to TRBJ2-3; the D gene is possibly TRBD1 (6 bases). Germline values: CDR1 SNHLY, CDR2 FYNNEI. This CDR3 contains 13 residues. Trimming shortened V by 3 bases and J by 4 bases, and 8 bases separated the two germline ends. In nucleotides, the CDR3 is TGTGCCAGCAGTGATGGGACACCAGATACGCAGTATTTT. Residues: CASSDGTPDTQYF. Together with reference TRBV2 and TRBJ2-3, the CDR3 gives the full variable domain: EPEVTQTPSHQVTQMGQEVILRCVPISNHLYFYWYRQILGQKVEFLVSFYNNEISEKSEIFDDQFSVERPDGSNFTLKIRSTKLEDSAMYFCASSDGTPDTQYFGPGTRLTVL.

This clone was seen only a few times. The chain joins TRBV5-4 to TRBJ1-4; D perhaps matches TRBD1 (5 bases). V was shortened by 0 bases and J by 4 bases, with 10 bases between the two germline ends. The CDR3 sequence is 15 residues long. Germline CDR1 is SGHNT and CDR2 is YYREEE (reference sequence). DNA of the CDR3: TGTGCCAGCAGCTTGGGCGGGACGATTAATGAAAAACTGTTTTTT. Translated, it gives CASSLGGTINEKLFF.

The chain combines TRBV2 with TRBJ1-5, with D possibly TRBD1 on 5 matching bases. Germline V gene lookup returns CDR1 SNHLY and CDR2 FYNNEI. Trimming cost V 6 bases and J 6 bases, with 12 bases left between them. The CDR3 covers 13 residues. This CDR3 is CASSRQGSQPQHF. The DNA for the CDR3 is TGTGCCAGCAGCCGGCAGGGTAGTCAGCCCCAGCATTTT.

V usage is TRBV18 and J usage is TRBJ1-5, with D unclear. In germline, CDR1 is KGHSH, CDR2 LQKENI. CDR3 size: 13 residues. With 1 base removed from V and 5 bases from J, the gap between germline ends came to 6 bases. CDR3 in amino acids: CASSPLSDQPQHF. The CDR3 region has the DNA TGTGCCAGCTCACCACTTTCTGATCAGCCCCAGCATTTT.

The chain combines TRBV5-1 with TRBJ2-7, with a weak D call TRBD2 (6 bases). Germline assignment: CDR1 SGHRS and CDR2 YFSETQ. This CDR3 has 13 residues. Trimming took 0 bases from V and 6 from J, leaving 10 bases between them. The CDR3 nucleotides read TGCGCCAGCAGCTTGGCCCTGGGGGGCGAGCAGTACTTC. Encoded protein: CASSLALGGEQYF. Using reference TRBV5-1 and TRBJ2-7 for the parts outside the CDR3, the full variable domain is KAGVTQTPRYLIKTRGQQVTLSCSPISGHRSVSWYQQTPGQGLQFLFEYFSETQRNKGNFPGRFSGRQFSNSRSEMNVSTLELGDSALYLCASSLALGGEQYFGPGTRLTVT.